This TCR beta chain comes out of a study of blood T cell repertoires in COVID-19. In the study overall: The United States, Italy and Spain provided the acute and convalescent COVID-19 samples. PBMCs, B-cell-depleted T cells, or T cells were the source of the cDNA or gDNA that made up the material.

The length of the CDR3 is 15 residues. Trimming took 5 bases from V and 5 from J; bases not matched to a gene: 4. Germline V gene data show CDR1 as SGHTA and CDR2 as FQGNSA. In the original processing: Reference gene primer amplification gave nucleated cell count estimates. The method was immunoSEQ multiplex PCR; TCRdb's version includes in-frame clones alone and lacks a portion of them. V, J and clone size are taken as reported in that table, and D and trimming were inferred from the DNA itself. The sample carries around 81,000 clones, around four fifths recorded once. This receptor was obtained from a man in his fifties with acute or convalescent COVID-19. The V gene is TRBV7-2, the J gene TRBJ2-2; 11 bases are a match to TRBD2. Sequenced material: peripheral blood. The CDR3 DNA reads as TGTGCCAGCAGCGGCGGGACTAGCGGTACCGGGGAGCTGTTTTTT. The encoded protein is CASSGGTSGTGELFF. The full variable domain, completed using reference TRBV7-2 and TRBJ2-2, is GAGVSQSPSNKVTEKGKDVELRCDPISGHTALYWYRQSLGQGLEFLIYFQGNSAPDKSGLPSDRFSAERTGGSVSTLTIQRTQQEDSAVYLCASSGGTSGTGELFFGEGSRLTVL.